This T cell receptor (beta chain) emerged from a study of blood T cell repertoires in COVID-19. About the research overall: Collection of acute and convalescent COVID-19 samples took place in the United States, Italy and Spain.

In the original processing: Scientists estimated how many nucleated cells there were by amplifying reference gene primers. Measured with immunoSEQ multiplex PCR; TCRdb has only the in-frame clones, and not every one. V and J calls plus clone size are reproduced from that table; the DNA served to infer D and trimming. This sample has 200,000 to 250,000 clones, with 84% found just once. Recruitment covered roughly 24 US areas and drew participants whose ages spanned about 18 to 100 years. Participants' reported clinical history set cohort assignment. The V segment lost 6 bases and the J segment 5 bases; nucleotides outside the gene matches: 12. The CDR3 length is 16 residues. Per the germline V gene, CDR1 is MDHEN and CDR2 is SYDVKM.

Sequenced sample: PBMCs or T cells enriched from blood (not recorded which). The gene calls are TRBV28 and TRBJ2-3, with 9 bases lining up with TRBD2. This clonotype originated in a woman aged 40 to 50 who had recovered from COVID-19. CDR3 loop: CASSLTPPSGIDTQYF. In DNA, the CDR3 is TGTGCCAGCAGCCTCACCCCCCCTAGCGGGATAGATACGCAGTATTTT. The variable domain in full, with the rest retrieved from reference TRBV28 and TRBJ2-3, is DVKVTQSSRYLVKRTGEKVFLECVQDMDHENMFWYRQDPGLGLRLIYFSYDVKMKEKGDIPEGYSVSREKKERFSLILESASTNQTSMYLCASSLTPPSGIDTQYFGPGTRLTVL.